One T cell receptor beta chain is described in this entry. Looked up from germline, CDR1 is SGHTA and CDR2 is FQGTGA. The CDR3 totals 16 residues. The V and J ends lost 5 bases and 0 bases, in that order; junction bases with no gene match: 7. The sample originates from a study of blood T cell repertoires in COVID-19. Study details: The analysed material was cDNA or gDNA that came from T cells, B-cell-depleted T cells, or PBMCs.

In the original processing: How many nucleated cells were present was estimated from reference gene primer amplification. This table comes from immunoSEQ multiplex PCR, and its TCRdb copy is limited to in-frame clones, with some not included. V and J calls and clone size come straight from that table; D and trimming were deduced from the DNA. The data show 300,000 to 400,000 clones, with about 85% seen just once and under 2% held by the top ten. This study enrolled people aged roughly 18 to 90 from roughly 24 US geographic areas. Each participant's cohort was designated according to participant-reported clinical history.

This rearrangement joins TRBV7-3 to TRBJ1-5, with 7 bases lining up with TRBD1. The TCR sequence derives from a woman younger than 45 who had been exposed to COVID-19. The sequenced material came from PBMCs or T cells enriched from blood (not recorded which). CDR3 nucleotides: TGTGCCAGCAGCATAGCAGGGGGGAATAGCAATCAGCCCCAGCATTTT. The encoded protein is CASSIAGGNSNQPQHF.